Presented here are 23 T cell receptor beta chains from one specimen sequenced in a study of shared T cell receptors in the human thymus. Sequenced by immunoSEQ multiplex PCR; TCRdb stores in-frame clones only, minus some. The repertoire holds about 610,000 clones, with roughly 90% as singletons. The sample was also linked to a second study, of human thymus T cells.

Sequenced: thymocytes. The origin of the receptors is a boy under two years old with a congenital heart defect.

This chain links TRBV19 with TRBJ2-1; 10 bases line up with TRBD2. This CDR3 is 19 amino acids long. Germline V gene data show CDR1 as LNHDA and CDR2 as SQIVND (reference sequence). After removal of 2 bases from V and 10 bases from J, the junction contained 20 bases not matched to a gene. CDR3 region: CASSIPQDPSGRAENEQFF. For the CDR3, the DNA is TGTGCCAGTAGTATACCCCAAGACCCGAGCGGGAGGGCCGAAAACGAGCAGTTCTTC.

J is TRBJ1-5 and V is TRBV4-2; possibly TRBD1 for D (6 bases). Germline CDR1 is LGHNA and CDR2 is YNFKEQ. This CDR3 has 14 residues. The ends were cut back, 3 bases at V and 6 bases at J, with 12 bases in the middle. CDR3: CASSHPGEGQPQHF. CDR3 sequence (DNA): TGTGCCAGCAGCCATCCAGGGGAGGGTCAGCCCCAGCATTTT.

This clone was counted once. CDR3 DNA sequence: TGCGCCAGCAGCATCCTGACAGGGAAGGACTATGGCTACACCTTC. Its protein is CASSILTGKDYGYTF. This chain joins TRBV5-1 and TRBJ1-2, with 7 bases aligning to TRBD1. The J segment lost 3 bases and the V segment lost 4 bases, leaving 9 bases of the junction unmatched. CDR1 is SGHRS, CDR2 YFSETQ, per germline. This CDR3 region has 15 residues.

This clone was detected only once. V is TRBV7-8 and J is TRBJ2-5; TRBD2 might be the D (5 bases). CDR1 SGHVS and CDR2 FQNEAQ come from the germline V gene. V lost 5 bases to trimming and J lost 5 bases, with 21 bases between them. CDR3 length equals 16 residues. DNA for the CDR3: TGTGCCAGCAGCACCCGAGCCGGGGTGCGAGGGGAGACCCAGTACTTC. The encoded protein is CASSTRAGVRGETQYF.

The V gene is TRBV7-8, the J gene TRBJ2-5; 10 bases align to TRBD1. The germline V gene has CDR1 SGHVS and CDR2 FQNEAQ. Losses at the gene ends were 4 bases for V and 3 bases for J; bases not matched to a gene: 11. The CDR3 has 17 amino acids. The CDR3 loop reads CASSSRPSDRGEETQYF. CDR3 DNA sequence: TGTGCCAGCAGCTCCAGACCCTCGGACAGGGGGGAAGAGACCCAGTACTTC. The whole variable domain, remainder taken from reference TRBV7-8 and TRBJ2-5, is GAGVSQSPRYKVAKRGQDVALRCDPISGHVSLFWYQQALGQGPEFLTYFQNEAQLDKSGLPSDRFFAERPEGSVSTLKIQRTQQEDSAVYLCASSSRPSDRGEETQYFGPGTRLLVL.

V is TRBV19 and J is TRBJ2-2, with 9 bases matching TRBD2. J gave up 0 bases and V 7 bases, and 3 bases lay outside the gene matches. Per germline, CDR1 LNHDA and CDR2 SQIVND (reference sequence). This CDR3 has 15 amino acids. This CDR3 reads CASMSGRTNTGELFF. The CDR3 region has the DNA TGTGCCAGTATGAGCGGGAGGACGAACACCGGGGAGCTGTTTTTT.

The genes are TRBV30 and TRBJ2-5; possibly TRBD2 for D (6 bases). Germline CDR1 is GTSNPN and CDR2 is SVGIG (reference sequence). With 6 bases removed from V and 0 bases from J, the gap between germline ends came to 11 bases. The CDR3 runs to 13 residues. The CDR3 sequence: CACPRGDQETQYF. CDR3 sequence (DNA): TGTGCCTGCCCGCGCGGGGACCAAGAGACCCAGTACTTC.

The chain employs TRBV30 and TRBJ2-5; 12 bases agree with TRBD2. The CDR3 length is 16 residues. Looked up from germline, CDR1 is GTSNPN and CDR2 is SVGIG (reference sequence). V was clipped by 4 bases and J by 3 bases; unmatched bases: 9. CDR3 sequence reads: CAWKRTSGILEETQYF. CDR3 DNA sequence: TGTGCCTGGAAACGGACTAGCGGGATTTTGGAAGAGACCCAGTACTTC.

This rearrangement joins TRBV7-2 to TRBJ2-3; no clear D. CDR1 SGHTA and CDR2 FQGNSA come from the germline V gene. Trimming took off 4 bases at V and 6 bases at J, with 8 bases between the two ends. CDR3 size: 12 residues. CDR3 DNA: TGTGCCAGCAGCTCAGAGGTTGATACGCAGTATTTT. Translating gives CASSSEVDTQYF. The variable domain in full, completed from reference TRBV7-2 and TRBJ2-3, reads GAGVSQSPSNKVTEKGKDVELRCDPISGHTALYWYRQSLGQGLEFLIYFQGNSAPDKSGLPSDRFSAERTGGSVSTLTIQRTQQEDSAVYLCASSSEVDTQYFGPGTRLTVL.

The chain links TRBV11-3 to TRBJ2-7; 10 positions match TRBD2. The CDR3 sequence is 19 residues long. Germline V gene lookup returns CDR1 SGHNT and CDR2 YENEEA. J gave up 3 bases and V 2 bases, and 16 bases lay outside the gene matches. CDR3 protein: CASSLYPTGTSAKVYEQYF. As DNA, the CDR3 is TGTGCCAGCAGCTTATACCCCACCGGGACTAGCGCGAAAGTCTACGAGCAGTACTTC.

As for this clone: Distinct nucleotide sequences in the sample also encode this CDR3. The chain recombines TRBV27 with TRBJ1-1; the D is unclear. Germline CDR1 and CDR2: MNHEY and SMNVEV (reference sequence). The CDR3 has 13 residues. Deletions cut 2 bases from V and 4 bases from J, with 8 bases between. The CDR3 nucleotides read TGTGCCAGCAGTTTAAGAAGAGGCACTGAAGCTTTCTTT. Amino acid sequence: CASSLRRGTEAFF.

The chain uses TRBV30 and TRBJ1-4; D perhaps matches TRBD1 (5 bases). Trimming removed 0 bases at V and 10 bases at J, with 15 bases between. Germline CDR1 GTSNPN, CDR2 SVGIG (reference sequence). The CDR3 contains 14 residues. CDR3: CAWSVRGRGGKLFF. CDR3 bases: TGTGCCTGGAGTGTAAGGGGCCGGGGGGGAAAACTGTTTTTT.

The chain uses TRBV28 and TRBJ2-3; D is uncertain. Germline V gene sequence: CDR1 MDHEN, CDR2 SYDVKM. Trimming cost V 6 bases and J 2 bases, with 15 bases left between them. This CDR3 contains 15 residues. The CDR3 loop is CASRASPYLTDTQYF. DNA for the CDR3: TGTGCCAGCAGGGCATCACCTTACCTCACAGATACGCAGTATTTT. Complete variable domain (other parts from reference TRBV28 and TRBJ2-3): DVKVTQSSRYLVKRTGEKVFLECVQDMDHENMFWYRQDPGLGLRLIYFSYDVKMKEKGDIPEGYSVSREKKERFSLILESASTNQTSMYLCASRASPYLTDTQYFGPGTRLTVL.

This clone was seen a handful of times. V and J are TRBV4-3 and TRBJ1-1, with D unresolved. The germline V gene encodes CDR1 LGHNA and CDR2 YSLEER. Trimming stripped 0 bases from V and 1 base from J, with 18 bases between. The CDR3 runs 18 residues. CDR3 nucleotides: TGCGCCAGCAGCCAAGAGGGTCCGGGTAAGTTCGGGAACACTGAAGCTTTCTTT. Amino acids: CASSQEGPGKFGNTEAFF.

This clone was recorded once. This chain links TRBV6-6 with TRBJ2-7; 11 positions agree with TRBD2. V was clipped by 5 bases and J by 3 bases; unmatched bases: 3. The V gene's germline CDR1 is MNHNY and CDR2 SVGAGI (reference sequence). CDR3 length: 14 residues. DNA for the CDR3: TGTGCCAGCAGTCGACTAGCGGGAAACTACGAGCAGTACTTC. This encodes CASSRLAGNYEQYF.

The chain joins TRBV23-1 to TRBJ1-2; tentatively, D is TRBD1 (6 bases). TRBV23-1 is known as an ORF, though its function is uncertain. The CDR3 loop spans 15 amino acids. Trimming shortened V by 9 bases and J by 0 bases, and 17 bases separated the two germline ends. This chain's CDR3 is CARRGGLQANYGYTF. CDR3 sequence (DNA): TGCGCCAGGAGGGGGGGCCTCCAAGCTAACTATGGCTACACCTTC.

Written as DNA, the CDR3 is TGTGCCTGGAGTCCCCTCAAATACAGGGGCCCGAACACCGGGGAGCTGTTTTTT. Its protein is CAWSPLKYRGPNTGELFF. The J gene is TRBJ2-2, the V gene TRBV30; TRBD1 matches 7 bases. In germline, CDR1 is GTSNPN, CDR2 SVGIG (reference sequence). The CDR3 is made up of 18 amino acids. V dropped 2 bases and J dropped 0; count of bases not matched to a gene: 12. Filled out from reference TRBV30 and TRBJ2-2, the complete variable domain reads SQTIHQWPATLVQPVGSPLSLECTVEGTSNPNLYWYRQAAGRGLQLLFYSVGIGQISSEVPQNLSASRPQDRQFILSSKKLLLSDSGFYLCAWSPLKYRGPNTGELFFGEGSRLTVL.

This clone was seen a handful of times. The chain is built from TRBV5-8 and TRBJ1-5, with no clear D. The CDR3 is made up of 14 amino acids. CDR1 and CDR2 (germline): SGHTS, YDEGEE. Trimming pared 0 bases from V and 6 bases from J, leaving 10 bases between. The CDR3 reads CASSLVGEGQPQHF. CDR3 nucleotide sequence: TGTGCCAGCAGCTTGGTAGGTGAGGGTCAGCCCCAGCATTTT.

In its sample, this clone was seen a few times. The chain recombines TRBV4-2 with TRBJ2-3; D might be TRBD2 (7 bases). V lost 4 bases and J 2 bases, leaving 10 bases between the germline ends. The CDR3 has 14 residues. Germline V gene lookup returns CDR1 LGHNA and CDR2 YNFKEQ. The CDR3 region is CASSRGGDTDTQYF. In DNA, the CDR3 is TGTGCCAGCAGCCGAGGGGGGGACACAGATACGCAGTATTTT.

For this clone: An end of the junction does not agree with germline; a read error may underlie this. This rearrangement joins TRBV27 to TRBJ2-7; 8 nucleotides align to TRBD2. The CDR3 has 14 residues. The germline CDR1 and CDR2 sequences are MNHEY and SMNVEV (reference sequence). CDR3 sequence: CARSPEREWYEQYF. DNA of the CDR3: TGTGCCCGCAGTCCCGAGCGGGAGTGGTACGAGCAGTACTTC.

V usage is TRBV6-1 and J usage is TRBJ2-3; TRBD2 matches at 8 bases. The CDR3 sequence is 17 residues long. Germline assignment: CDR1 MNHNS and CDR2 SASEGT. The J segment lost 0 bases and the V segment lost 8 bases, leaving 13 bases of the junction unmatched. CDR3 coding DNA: TGTGCCAGCGGTGTACGGGAGGGTCCCCGTAGCACAGATACGCAGTATTTT. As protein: CASGVREGPRSTDTQYF.

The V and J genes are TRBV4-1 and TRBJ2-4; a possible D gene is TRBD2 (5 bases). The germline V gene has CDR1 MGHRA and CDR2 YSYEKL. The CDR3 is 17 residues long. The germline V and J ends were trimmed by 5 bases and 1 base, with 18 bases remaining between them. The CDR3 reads CASSTNTKREAKNIQYF. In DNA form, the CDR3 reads TGCGCCAGCAGCACCAACACCAAGAGGGAGGCCAAAAACATTCAGTACTTC.

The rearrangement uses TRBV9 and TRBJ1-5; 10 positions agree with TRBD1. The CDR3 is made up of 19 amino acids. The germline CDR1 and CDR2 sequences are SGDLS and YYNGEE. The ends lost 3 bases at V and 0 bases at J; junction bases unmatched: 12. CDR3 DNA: TGTGCCAGCAGCGAGGGGGACAGGGGAACCGACCATAGCAATCAGCCCCAGCATTTT. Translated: CASSEGDRGTDHSNQPQHF. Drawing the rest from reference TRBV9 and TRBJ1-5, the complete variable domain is DSGVTQTPKHLITATGQRVTLRCSPRSGDLSVYWYQQSLDQGLQFLIQYYNGEERAKGNILERFSAQQFPDLHSELNLSSLELGDSALYFCASSEGDRGTDHSNQPQHFGDGTRLSIL.